This T cell receptor (beta chain) was observed in a study of cytomegalovirus exposure and HLA in healthy donors. At the level of the study: There were several hundred genotyped donors. Of these, roughly 82% fell in the genetic ancestry cluster associated with self-reported Caucasian donors. General study results and limits: Highly shared variants forming one cluster were likely a sequencing artifact. Clonal expansion was found to be greater in HLA-associated TCR beta chains than in equally common others in a later analysis.

In the case of this clone: Its antigen is as yet unknown.

PCR employed 60 Vbeta and 13 Jbeta primers. Sequencing used immunoSEQ multiplex PCR; TCRdb keeps in-frame clones, though not all of them. The ten top clones account for about 4.6%, within a sample of about 79,000 clones. Sequences were obtained from PBMCs. The TCR was taken from a man aged 25 to 40 in good health and CMV-seronegative.

This CDR3 is CASSYGLGDSYGYTF. The CDR3 region has the DNA TGCGCCAGCAGTTATGGACTGGGAGACTCGTATGGCTACACCTTC. The chain is built from TRBV10-2 and TRBJ1-2, with D unresolved. Germline CDR1 is WSHSY and CDR2 is SAAADI. Trimming pared 5 bases from V and 5 bases from J, leaving 18 bases between. This CDR3 is 15 amino acids long.